This T cell receptor (beta chain) was obtained from a study of cytomegalovirus exposure and HLA in healthy donors. The PCR used 60 Vbeta and 13 Jbeta primers. Method: immunoSEQ multiplex PCR; TCRdb's copy keeps in-frame clones and lacks some. Of about 94,000 clones listed, 74% are singletons. V lost 4 bases, J lost 3 bases, and 3 bases lay in between. The germline CDR1 and CDR2 sequences are PRHDT and FYEKMQ (reference sequence). The CDR3 loop spans 12 amino acids. The receptor comes from a man aged 25 to 45 in good health and CMV-seropositive. What was sequenced was PBMCs. The chain carries TRBV13 and TRBJ2-2; D is ambiguous. CDR3 in DNA: TGTGCCAGCAGCTCTTACACCGGGGAGCTGTTTTTT. Translated, it gives CASSSYTGELFF.